Listed below are T cell receptor beta chains from one sample, sequenced in a study of T cell repertoires in cytomegalovirus infection. TCRdb fed the reads into MiXCR, producing one record per CDR3 protein. The repertoire holds under 350,000 distinct CDR3 sequences, with 9.5% as singletons. Sequencing was carried out using PBMCs. The origin of the receptors is a human donor in good health (CMV status not recorded). Some clones in this sample may be carry-over from other donors' samples. Both conserved end residues are part of each CDR3.

j_call: TRBJ2-7; v_call: TRBV5-1; cdr3_aa: CATAAGPGSYEQYF
j_call: TRBJ2-2; v_call: TRBV7-3; cdr3_aa: CASSLRPVGGNTGELFF
j_call: TRBJ1-2; v_call: TRBV28; cdr3_aa: CASSPHDRYGYTF
j_call: TRBJ2-3; v_call: TRBV9; cdr3_aa: CASSVVGSNTDTQYF
j_call: TRBJ1-1; v_call: TRBV4-1; cdr3_aa: CASSQGGQMNTEAFF
j_call: TRBJ2-1; v_call: TRBV7-6; cdr3_aa: CASSLNLFRQGVNEQFF
j_call: TRBJ2-3; v_call: TRBV4-3; cdr3_aa: CASSQAWTGFSKSTDTQYF
j_call: TRBJ1-3; v_call: TRBV6-5; cdr3_aa: CASRVMDRMDTIYF
j_call: TRBJ1-5; v_call: TRBV7-2; cdr3_aa: CASSLAPGLINQPQHF
j_call: TRBJ1-2; v_call: TRBV28; cdr3_aa: CASSRTGGGYTF
j_call: TRBJ2-7; v_call: TRBV25-1; cdr3_aa: CASEGGVYEQHF
j_call: TRBJ2-7; v_call: TRBV11-2; cdr3_aa: CASSPGQGSGYEQYF
j_call: TRBJ2-1; v_call: TRBV7-2; cdr3_aa: CASRSPGTSTNEQFF
j_call: TRBJ1-2; v_call: TRBV7-2; cdr3_aa: CASSPRTGEIYGYTF
j_call: TRBJ2-7; v_call: TRBV4-3; cdr3_aa: CASSQAGTPGSYEQYF
j_call: TRBJ1-2; v_call: TRBV5-1; cdr3_aa: CASSQQRQGADYGYTF
j_call: TRBJ2-3; v_call: TRBV7-3; cdr3_aa: CASSPSSRGLSTDTQYF
j_call: TRBJ2-2; v_call: TRBV7-8; cdr3_aa: CASSGRRDYLIGELFF
j_call: TRBJ2-5; v_call: TRBV28; cdr3_aa: CASRGGGEETQYF
j_call: TRBJ1-1; v_call: TRBV28; cdr3_aa: CASNHAQGLVMNTEAFF
j_call: TRBJ1-4; v_call: TRBV7-9; cdr3_aa: CASSSRQGNEKLFF
j_call: TRBJ2-2; v_call: TRBV7-6; cdr3_aa: CASSLGGLAGLNTGELFF
j_call: TRBJ2-5; v_call: TRBV7-9; cdr3_aa: CASSLAFQGETQYF
j_call: TRBJ1-2; v_call: TRBV24-1; cdr3_aa: CATSEGDGYTF
j_call: TRBJ2-1; v_call: TRBV28; cdr3_aa: CASSLGGQLPKQFF
j_call: TRBJ1-6; v_call: TRBV12-3/TRBV12-4; cdr3_aa: CASSRTRNSPLHF
j_call: TRBJ1-1; v_call: TRBV7-9; cdr3_aa: CASSATGTGGFTEAFF
j_call: TRBJ2-3; v_call: TRBV5-1; cdr3_aa: CASRKTSGETQYF
j_call: TRBJ2-5; v_call: TRBV11-2; cdr3_aa: CASSSRLAGGPSETQYF
j_call: TRBJ2-7; v_call: TRBV7-9; cdr3_aa: CASSLAGTAGYEQYF
j_call: TRBJ1-1; v_call: TRBV6-6; cdr3_aa: CASRTQGGNTEAFF
j_call: TRBJ2-1; v_call: TRBV7-8; cdr3_aa: CASSQRVGRSSYNEQFF
j_call: TRBJ2-1; v_call: TRBV27; cdr3_aa: CASSLFGLPYNEQFF
j_call: TRBJ2-7; v_call: TRBV15; cdr3_aa: CATSRVGQGNYEQYF
j_call: TRBJ2-7; v_call: TRBV7-6; cdr3_aa: CASSLEANIGQYF
j_call: TRBJ2-7; v_call: TRBV7-2; cdr3_aa: CASSPWQDHF
j_call: TRBJ1-2; v_call: TRBV12-3/TRBV12-4; cdr3_aa: CASSSSFRVGGYTF
j_call: TRBJ2-5; v_call: TRBV24-1; cdr3_aa: CATSAGRRGSETQYF
j_call: TRBJ2-2; v_call: TRBV20-1; cdr3_aa: CSAREFRANTGELVF
j_call: TRBJ2-1; v_call: TRBV20-1; cdr3_aa: CSARKRSGTSSYNEQFF
j_call: TRBJ2-7; v_call: TRBV6-1; cdr3_aa: CASSEFLNYYEQYF
j_call: TRBJ1-2; v_call: TRBV10-3; cdr3_aa: CAISLGRDYGYTF
j_call: TRBJ2-3; v_call: TRBV2; cdr3_aa: CASSARIGIPDTQYF
j_call: TRBJ2-7; v_call: TRBV4-1; cdr3_aa: CASSRLDRDEQYF
j_call: TRBJ2-3; v_call: TRBV12-5; cdr3_aa: CASGLGSPVDTQYF
j_call: TRBJ1-1; v_call: TRBV7-2; cdr3_aa: CASSLSFGNTEAFF
j_call: TRBJ2-2; v_call: TRBV11-2; cdr3_aa: CASSQTGELFF
j_call: TRBJ2-5; v_call: TRBV27; cdr3_aa: CASSLIQGQETQYF
j_call: TRBJ1-6; v_call: TRBV7-2; cdr3_aa: CASSLIWTGGSPLHF
j_call: TRBJ2-1; v_call: TRBV27; cdr3_aa: CASSSPGGQQFF
j_call: TRBJ2-3; v_call: TRBV25-1; cdr3_aa: CTSSGGQANTDTQYF
j_call: TRBJ2-5; v_call: TRBV7-3; cdr3_aa: CASSANGKGLETQYF
j_call: TRBJ2-7; v_call: TRBV5-1; cdr3_aa: CASSLGGGPEEEQYF
j_call: TRBJ2-1; v_call: TRBV7-9; cdr3_aa: CASGRGTGSYNEQFF
j_call: TRBJ2-1; v_call: TRBV11-3; cdr3_aa: CASSLGGVSYNEQFF